The rows below give T cell receptor beta chains drawn from one sample of a study of shared clonotypes between healthy human individuals. The assay was immunoSEQ multiplex PCR, and TCRdb's table has in-frame clones only and misses some. The table lists over a million clones, 65% to 75% of them singletons. The sample consisted of memory CD4+ T cells sorted from blood. Every receptor here comes from a man between 18 and 35 years old in good health. Each CDR3 is given with its conserved first and last residue. The order of the fields is D gene, J gene, clone size, V gene, CDR3 protein, CDR3 DNA. The D gene is left open where the match is weak. The size field is filled for only some rows; it gives once, few, many or a size class.

D: -
J: TRBJ2-1
size: -
V: TRBV28
CDR3: CASSLGWSSYNEQFF
DNA: TGTGCCAGCAGTTTAGGGTGGTCCTCCTACAATGAGCAGTTCTTC

D: -
J: TRBJ2-1
size: -
V: TRBV7-2
CDR3: CASSGRGRGGGNEQFF
DNA: TGTGCCAGCAGCGGTCGGGGTAGGGGAGGTGGCAATGAGCAGTTCTTC

D: TRBD2
J: TRBJ2-5
size: -
V: TRBV6-1
CDR3: CASSPLAGGEETQYF
DNA: TGTGCCAGCAGCCCACTAGCGGGGGGTGAGGAGACCCAGTACTTC

D: -
J: TRBJ2-7
size: -
V: TRBV12-2
CDR3: CASRSGDRGHSYEQYF
DNA: TGTGCAAGTCGCTCAGGAGACAGGGGACATTCCTACGAGCAGTACTTC

D: TRBD2
J: TRBJ2-3
size: -
V: TRBV2
CDR3: CASSSPGLAGGPDTQYF
DNA: TGTGCCAGCAGTAGTCCCGGACTAGCGGGGGGTCCAGATACGCAGTATTTT

D: -
J: TRBJ1-5
size: -
V: TRBV6-5
CDR3: CASSYANSNQPQHF
DNA: TGTGCCAGCAGTTATGCTAATAGCAATCAGCCCCAGCATTTT

D: -
J: TRBJ2-7
size: -
V: TRBV5-5
CDR3: CASSQDSAKGSYEQYF
DNA: TGCGCCAGCAGCCAAGATTCGGCTAAGGGGTCCTACGAGCAGTACTTC

D: -
J: TRBJ2-1
size: -
V: TRBV5-1
CDR3: CASSLAASYNEQFF
DNA: TGCGCCAGCAGCTTAGCGGCATCTTATAATGAGCAGTTCTTC

D: -
J: TRBJ2-2
size: -
V: TRBV7-2
CDR3: CASSSLGGTGELFF
DNA: TGTGCCAGCAGCTCGCTAGGGGGGACCGGGGAGCTGTTTTTT

D: -
J: TRBJ2-7
size: -
V: TRBV27
CDR3: CASSIGGKSSYEQYF
DNA: TGTGCCAGCAGCATAGGCGGTAAAAGCTCCTACGAGCAGTACTTC

D: TRBD2
J: TRBJ2-3
size: few
V: TRBV6-5
CDR3: CASNRRGSSTDTQYF
DNA: TGTGCCAGCAACAGGCGGGGGAGCAGCACAGATACGCAGTATTTT

D: TRBD2
J: TRBJ2-1
size: -
V: TRBV5-6
CDR3: CASSPWTSGVHEQFF
DNA: TGTGCCAGCAGCCCCTGGACTAGCGGGGTCCATGAGCAGTTCTTC

D: -
J: TRBJ1-1
size: -
V: TRBV2
CDR3: CASSEGGQGTEAFF
DNA: TGTGCCAGCAGTGAAGGCGGGCAGGGGACTGAAGCTTTCTTT

D: TRBD1
J: TRBJ1-6
size: once
V: TRBV5-4
CDR3: CASKGQGDSPLHF
DNA: TGTGCCAGCAAGGGACAGGGCGATTCACCCCTCCACTTT